The 18 T cell receptor beta chains listed next were all sequenced from one sample in a study of blood T cell repertoires in COVID-19. Generated by immunoSEQ multiplex PCR, the TCRdb table keeps only in-frame clones and is missing some. There are approximately 350,000 clones in the sample; 86% occur only once, and under 8.5% lies in the top ten. The sequenced sample was peripheral blood. The receptor source for this set is an older woman with COVID-19, enrolled during active disease.

The chain links TRBV7-2 to TRBJ1-2, with D perhaps TRBD1 (6 bases). Germline V gives CDR1 SGHTA, CDR2 FQGNSA. The V end was cut by 3 bases, the J end by 4 bases, with 24 bases between. The CDR3 covers 18 residues. This chain's CDR3 is CASSFFSLGQGISYGYTF. The CDR3 DNA reads TGTGCCAGCAGCTTTTTTAGCCTGGGGCAGGGGATCTCCTATGGCTACACCTTC.

This clone came up many times. This sequence joins TRBV7-8 and TRBJ2-1, with 11 positions matching TRBD2. This CDR3 comprises 17 residues. J was trimmed by 7 bases and V by 5 bases; bases with no gene match: 13. CDR1 and CDR2 (germline): SGHVS, FQNEAQ. The CDR3 DNA follows: TGTGCCAGCAGCCCCATGCATCGACTAGCGGGGCATAATGAGCAGTTCTTC. This translates into CASSPMHRLAGHNEQFF.

V gene TRBV20-1 combines with J gene TRBJ2-5, with D possibly matching TRBD2 (5 bases). Trimming pared 6 bases from V and 5 bases from J, leaving 7 bases between. The CDR3 is 10 amino acids. The V gene's germline CDR1 is DFQATT and CDR2 SNEGSKA (reference sequence). CDR3 loop: CSATGETQYF. The CDR3 DNA reads TGCAGTGCAACGGGGGAGACCCAGTACTTC.

The chain employs TRBV5-8 and TRBJ1-4; TRBD1 matches at 7 bases. Losses at the gene ends were 0 bases for V and 8 bases for J; bases not matched to a gene: 4. CDR1 and CDR2 (germline): SGHTS, YDEGEE. This CDR3 contains 14 residues. The CDR3 DNA sequence: TGTGCCAGCAGCTTGGGACAGGGTTGGGAAAAACTGTTTTTT. Its protein product is CASSLGQGWEKLFF.

The V gene is TRBV24-1, the J gene TRBJ1-3, with 7 positions matching TRBD1. Germline values: CDR1 KGHDR, CDR2 SFDVKD. This CDR3 is 18 amino acids long. The V segment lost 9 bases and the J segment 3 bases; nucleotides outside the gene matches: 19. CDR3 nucleotides: TGTGCCACCGCCACCGGGACAGCTCATAAAAAATTTGGAAACACCATATATTTT. Translation: CATATGTAHKKFGNTIYF.

This clone has just a few counts. V is TRBV25-1 and J is TRBJ1-3; weak D call: TRBD1 (6 bases). This CDR3 comprises 14 residues. The germline V gene has CDR1 MGHDK and CDR2 SYGVNS. Trimming took 6 bases from V and 2 from J, leaving 11 bases between them. The CDR3 reads CASRSDSTGNTIYF. CDR3 DNA sequence: TGTGCCAGCAGGTCGGACAGTACTGGAAACACCATATATTTT.

The CDR3 nucleotides read TGTGCCAGCAGCCCCGAGGGGGTAACCAATGAGCAGTTCTTC. Residues: CASSPEGVTNEQFF. V gene TRBV9 combines with J gene TRBJ2-1, with D perhaps matching TRBD1 (6 bases). CDR3 length equals 14 residues. V dropped 4 bases and J dropped 6 bases, with 14 bases sitting between them. CDR1 SGDLS and CDR2 YYNGEE come from the germline V gene.

This chain connects TRBV3-1 (or the pseudogene TRBV3-2) to TRBJ2-2; TRBD2 agrees at 8 bases. The germline CDR1 and CDR2 sequences are LGHDT and YNNKEL (reference sequence). The CDR3 spans 16 residues. Germline trimming cut 3 bases from V and 1 base from J; bases unmatched to any gene: 4. CDR3 region: CASSHIAGGNTGELFF. CDR3 nucleotides: TGTGCCAGCAGCCACATCGCGGGGGGGAACACCGGGGAGCTGTTTTTT.

The chain couples TRBV5-1 to TRBJ1-1; maybe TRBD1 (6 bases). The CDR3 has 14 amino acids. The ends were cut back, 3 bases at V and 7 bases at J, with 16 bases in the middle. Looked up from germline, CDR1 is SGHRS and CDR2 is YFSETQ. CDR3 sequence reads: CASSSQGGENEAFF. The CDR3 nucleotides read TGCGCCAGCAGCTCACAGGGCGGAGAAAATGAAGCTTTCTTT.

This chain joins TRBV7-9 and TRBJ2-7; 7 bases match TRBD1. CDR3 length: 15 residues. CDR1 is SEHNR and CDR2 is FQNEAQ in the germline V gene (reference sequence). Trimming at V came to 4 bases and at J to 4 bases, leaving 10 bases not matched to a gene. The CDR3 DNA reads TGTGCCAGCAGCTCAGTGGGACAGTCGCCTTACGAGCAGTACTTC. Translation gives CASSSVGQSPYEQYF.

The chain is built from TRBV6-2 or TRBV6-3 and TRBJ1-2; D gene unclear. Germline V CDR1 and CDR2: MNHEY, SVGEGT. The V end was cut by 0 bases, the J end by 13 bases, with 18 bases between. The CDR3 runs to 14 residues. The CDR3 loop reads CASSYSGVAAGGTF. The CDR3 DNA sequence: TGTGCCAGCAGTTACTCCGGCGTGGCGGCGGGAGGCACCTTC.

The chain links TRBV6-4 to TRBJ2-1; TRBD2 aligns across 10 bases. The V gene end was trimmed by 2 bases and the J gene end by 7 bases; junction bases not matched to a gene: 5. Germline V CDR1 and CDR2: MRHNA, SNTAGT. The CDR3 runs to 15 residues. CDR3 nucleotides: TGTGCCAGCAGTGACCAGCGGGGGGGCATGAATGAGCAGTTCTTC. Protein sequence: CASSDQRGGMNEQFF.

The V gene is TRBV5-1, the J gene TRBJ1-2; 9 bases fit TRBD1. Trimming removed 6 bases from V and 5 bases from J; junction bases left unmatched: 8. This CDR3 spans 14 amino acids. Germline CDR1 and CDR2: SGHRS and YFSETQ. The CDR3 reads CASTTGGAGYGYTF. Here the CDR3 DNA reads TGCGCCAGCACCACAGGGGGCGCGGGATATGGCTACACCTTC.

This sequence joins TRBV2 and TRBJ2-5; 7 bases agree with TRBD1. Germline assignment: CDR1 SNHLY and CDR2 FYNNEI. The V gene end was trimmed by 6 bases and the J gene end by 4 bases; junction bases not matched to a gene: 11. The CDR3 is 15 amino acids. CDR3 sequence (DNA): TGTGCCAGCAGAGTAGATGCAGGGGGAGCAGAGACCCAGTACTTC. It yields the protein CASRVDAGGAETQYF.

This clone was recorded many times. The V gene is TRBV18, the J gene TRBJ1-2; possibly TRBD1 for D (5 bases). Germline CDR1 KGHSH, CDR2 LQKENI. The CDR3 sequence is 13 residues long. V lost 4 bases and J 6 bases, leaving 12 bases between the germline ends. The CDR3 reads CASSLPGGNGYTF. The DNA of the CDR3 is TGTGCCAGCTCACTTCCTGGGGGGAATGGCTACACCTTC.

This clone appeared a few times. The J gene is TRBJ1-2, the V gene TRBV18, with 8 bases that match TRBD1. CDR1 is KGHSH, CDR2 LQKENI, per germline. V lost 0 bases to trimming and J lost 9 bases; unmatched junction nucleotides: 6. The CDR3 consists of 14 residues. The CDR3 nucleotides read TGTGCCAGCTCACCACCTTATGACAGGGGACGCTACACCTTC. Amino acid sequence: CASSPPYDRGRYTF.

The chain links TRBV16 to TRBJ2-7; D gene uncertain. Trimming left V 3 bases short and J 4 bases short, with 7 bases between. Germline CDR1 reads KGHSY; CDR2 reads FQNENV. The CDR3 consists of 12 residues. The CDR3 here is CASSHGYYEQYF. The CDR3 nucleotides are TGTGCCAGCAGCCACGGTTATTACGAGCAGTACTTC.

V is TRBV4-2 and J is TRBJ2-2, with TRBD1 matching over 7 bases. Germline trimming cut 2 bases from V and 1 base from J; bases unmatched to any gene: 7. The germline gives CDR1 LGHNA, CDR2 YNFKEQ. This CDR3 has 17 amino acids. CDR3 protein: CASSQSIGTENTGELFF. In nucleotides, the CDR3 is TGTGCCAGCAGCCAATCGATAGGGACAGAGAACACCGGGGAGCTGTTTTTT.